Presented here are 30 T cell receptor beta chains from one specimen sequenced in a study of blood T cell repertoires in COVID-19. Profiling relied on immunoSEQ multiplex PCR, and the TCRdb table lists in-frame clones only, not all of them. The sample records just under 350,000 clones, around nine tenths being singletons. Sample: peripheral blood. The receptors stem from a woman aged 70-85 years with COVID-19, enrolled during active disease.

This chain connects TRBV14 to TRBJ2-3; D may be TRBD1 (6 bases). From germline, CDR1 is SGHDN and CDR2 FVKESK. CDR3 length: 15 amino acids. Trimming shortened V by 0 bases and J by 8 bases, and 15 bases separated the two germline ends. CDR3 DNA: TGTGCCAGCAGCCAAGATCCCTTCGCACAGGGTACGCAGTATTTT. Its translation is CASSQDPFAQGTQYF.

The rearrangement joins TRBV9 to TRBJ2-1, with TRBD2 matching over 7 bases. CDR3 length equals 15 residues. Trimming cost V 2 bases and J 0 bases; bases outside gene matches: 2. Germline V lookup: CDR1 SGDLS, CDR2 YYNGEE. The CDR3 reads CASSVTSSSYNEQFF. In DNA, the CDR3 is TGTGCCAGCAGCGTGACTAGCTCCTCCTACAATGAGCAGTTCTTC. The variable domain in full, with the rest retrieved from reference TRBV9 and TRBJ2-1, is DSGVTQTPKHLITATGQRVTLRCSPRSGDLSVYWYQQSLDQGLQFLIQYYNGEERAKGNILERFSAQQFPDLHSELNLSSLELGDSALYFCASSVTSSSYNEQFFGPGTRLTVL.

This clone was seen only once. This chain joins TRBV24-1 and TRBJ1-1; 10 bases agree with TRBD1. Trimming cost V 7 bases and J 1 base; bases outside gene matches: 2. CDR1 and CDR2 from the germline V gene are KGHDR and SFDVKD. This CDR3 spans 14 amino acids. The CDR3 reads CATRGTGANTEAFF. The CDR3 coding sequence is TGTGCCACCAGGGGGACAGGGGCGAACACTGAAGCTTTCTTT.

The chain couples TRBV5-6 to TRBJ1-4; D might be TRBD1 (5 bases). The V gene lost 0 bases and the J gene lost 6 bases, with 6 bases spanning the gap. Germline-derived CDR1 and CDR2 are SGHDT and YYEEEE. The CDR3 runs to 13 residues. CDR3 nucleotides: TGTGCCAGCAGCTTGGGACAGCATGAAAAACTGTTTTTT. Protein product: CASSLGQHEKLFF.

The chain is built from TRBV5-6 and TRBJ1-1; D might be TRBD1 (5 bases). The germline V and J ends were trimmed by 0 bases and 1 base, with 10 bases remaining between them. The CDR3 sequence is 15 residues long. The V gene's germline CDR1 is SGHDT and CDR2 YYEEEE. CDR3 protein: CASSLEGSRNTEAFF. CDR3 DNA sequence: TGTGCCAGCAGCTTGGAGGGGTCTAGGAACACTGAAGCTTTCTTT.

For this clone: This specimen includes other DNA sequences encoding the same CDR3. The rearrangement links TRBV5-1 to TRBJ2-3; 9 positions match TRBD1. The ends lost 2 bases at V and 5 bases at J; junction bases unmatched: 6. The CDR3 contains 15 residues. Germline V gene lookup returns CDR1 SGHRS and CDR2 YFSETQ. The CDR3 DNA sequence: TGCGCCAGCAGCTTAGGGGACAGGGCTGGAGATACGCAGTATTTT. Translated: CASSLGDRAGDTQYF.

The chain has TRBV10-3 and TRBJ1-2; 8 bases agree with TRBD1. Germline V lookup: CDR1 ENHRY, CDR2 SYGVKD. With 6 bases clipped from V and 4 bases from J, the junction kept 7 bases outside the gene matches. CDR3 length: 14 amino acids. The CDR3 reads CAIRDPDRGYGYTF. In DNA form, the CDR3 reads TGTGCCATCAGGGACCCCGACAGGGGCTATGGCTACACCTTC.

This chain's CDR3 is CASSLTGVGYTF. CDR3 coding DNA: TGTGCCAGCAGCTTGACAGGGGTTGGCTACACCTTC. V is TRBV7-2 and J is TRBJ1-2; TRBD1 agrees at 8 bases. The length of the CDR3 is 12 residues. Germline V gives CDR1 SGHTA, CDR2 FQGNSA. The ends lost 3 bases at V and 7 bases at J; junction bases unmatched: 1.

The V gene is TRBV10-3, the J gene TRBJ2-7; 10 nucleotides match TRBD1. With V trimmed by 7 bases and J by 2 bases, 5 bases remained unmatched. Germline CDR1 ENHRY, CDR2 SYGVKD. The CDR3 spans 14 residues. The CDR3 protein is CAIKYGTGAYEQYF. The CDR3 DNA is TGTGCCATCAAATACGGGACAGGGGCCTACGAGCAGTACTTC.

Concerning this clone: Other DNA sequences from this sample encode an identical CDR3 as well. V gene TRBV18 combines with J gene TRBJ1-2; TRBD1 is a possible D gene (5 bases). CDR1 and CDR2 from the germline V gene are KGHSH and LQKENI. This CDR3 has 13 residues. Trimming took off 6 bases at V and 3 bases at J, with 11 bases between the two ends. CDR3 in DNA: TGTGCCAGCTCTCCAGGGAGCGACTATGGCTACACCTTC. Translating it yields CASSPGSDYGYTF.

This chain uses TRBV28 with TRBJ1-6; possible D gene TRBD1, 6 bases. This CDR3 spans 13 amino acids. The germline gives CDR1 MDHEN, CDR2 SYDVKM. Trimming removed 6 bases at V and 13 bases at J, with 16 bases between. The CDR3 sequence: CASSLDRTRPLHF. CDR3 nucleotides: TGTGCCAGCAGCCTCGACAGGACTCGGCCCCTCCACTTT.

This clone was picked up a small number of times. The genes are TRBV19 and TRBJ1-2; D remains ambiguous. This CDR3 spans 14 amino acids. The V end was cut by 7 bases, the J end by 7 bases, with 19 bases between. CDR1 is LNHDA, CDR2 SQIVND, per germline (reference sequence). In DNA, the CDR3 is TGTGCCAGTACCCACGAACCCGTTTGGAGTGGCTACACCTTC. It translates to CASTHEPVWSGYTF. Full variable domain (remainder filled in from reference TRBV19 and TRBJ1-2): DGGITQSPKYLFRKEGQNVTLSCEQNLNHDAMYWYRQDPGQGLRLIYYSQIVNDFQKGDIAEGYSVSREKKESFPLTVTSAQKNPTAFYLCASTHEPVWSGYTFGSGTRLTVV.

The CDR3 protein is CATSRTGNQPQHF. In nucleotides, the CDR3 is TGTGCCACCAGCCGGACAGGGAATCAGCCCCAGCATTTT. This chain joins TRBV15 and TRBJ1-5, with 8 bases identical to TRBD1. The CDR3 totals 13 residues. V was pared by 5 bases and J by 4 bases, with 1 base of the junction left unmatched. Germline CDR1 is LNHNV and CDR2 is YYDKDF (reference sequence).

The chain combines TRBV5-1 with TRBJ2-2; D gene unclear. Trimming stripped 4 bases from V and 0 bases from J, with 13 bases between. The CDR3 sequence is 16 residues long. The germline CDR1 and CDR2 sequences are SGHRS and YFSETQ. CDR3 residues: CASSLSNPANTGELFF. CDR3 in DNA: TGCGCCAGCAGCCTATCAAACCCCGCGAACACCGGGGAGCTGTTTTTT.

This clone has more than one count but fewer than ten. CDR3 in DNA: TGTGCCAGCAGCCAAGCGGGATTTGAAGCTTTCTTT. Protein sequence: CASSQAGFEAFF. The V and J genes are TRBV7-9 and TRBJ1-1; D is ambiguous. V dropped 5 bases and J dropped 7 bases, with 11 bases sitting between them. This CDR3 contains 12 residues. Germline lookup yields CDR1 SEHNR and CDR2 FQNEAQ (reference sequence).

The CDR3 loop is CASPGSNTGELFF. CDR3 in DNA: TGTGCCAGTCCCGGGTCGAACACCGGGGAGCTGTTTTTT. The chain couples TRBV19 to TRBJ2-2; D is uncertain. Trimming removed 8 bases at V and 0 bases at J, with 7 bases between. Germline V gene lookup returns CDR1 LNHDA and CDR2 SQIVND (reference sequence). The CDR3 runs to 13 residues.

CDR3: CAWRGSDNQPQHF. CDR3 in DNA: TGTGCCTGGAGGGGGAGCGATAATCAGCCCCAGCATTTT. V is TRBV30 and J is TRBJ1-5; D is unclear. Germline values: CDR1 GTSNPN, CDR2 SVGIG (reference sequence). The CDR3 sequence is 13 residues long. V was shortened by 3 bases and J by 4 bases, with 10 bases between the two germline ends.

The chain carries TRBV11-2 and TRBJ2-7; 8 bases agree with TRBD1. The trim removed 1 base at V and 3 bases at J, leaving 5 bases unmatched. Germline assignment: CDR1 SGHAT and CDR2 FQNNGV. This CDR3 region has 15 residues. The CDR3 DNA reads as TGTGCCAGCAGCTTAGGAGGGACAGGTAGCTACGAGCAGTACTTC. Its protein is CASSLGGTGSYEQYF.

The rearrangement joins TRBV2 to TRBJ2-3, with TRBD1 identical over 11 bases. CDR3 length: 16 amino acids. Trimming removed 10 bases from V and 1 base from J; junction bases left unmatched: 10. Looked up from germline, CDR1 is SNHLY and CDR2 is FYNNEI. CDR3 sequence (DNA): TGTGCCACCATTCCGGGACAGGGGGGGGGCACAGATACGCAGTATTTT. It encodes CATIPGQGGGTDTQYF.

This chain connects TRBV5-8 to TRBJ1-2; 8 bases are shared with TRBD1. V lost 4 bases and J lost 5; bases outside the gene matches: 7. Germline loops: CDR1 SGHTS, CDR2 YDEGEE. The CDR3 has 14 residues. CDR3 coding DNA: TGTGCCAGCAGCCTGACAGGGGCGTTATATGGCTACACCTTC. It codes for CASSLTGALYGYTF.

The CDR3: CASSPPGGTGEKLFF. The CDR3 nucleotides read TGTGCCAGCAGTCCTCCTGGAGGGACGGGCGAAAAACTGTTTTTT. V gene TRBV11-2 combines with J gene TRBJ1-4, with D maybe TRBD1 (5 bases). V was cut by 6 bases and J by 8 bases, with 19 bases left in between. The CDR3 is 15 amino acids. Germline assignment: CDR1 SGHAT and CDR2 FQNNGV.

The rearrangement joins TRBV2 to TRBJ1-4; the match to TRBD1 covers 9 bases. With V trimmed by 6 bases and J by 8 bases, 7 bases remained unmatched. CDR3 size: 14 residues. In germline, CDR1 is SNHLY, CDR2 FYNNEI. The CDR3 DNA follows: TGTGCCAGCAGAACCGGGACAGGGCAGGAAAAACTGTTTTTT. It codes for CASRTGTGQEKLFF.

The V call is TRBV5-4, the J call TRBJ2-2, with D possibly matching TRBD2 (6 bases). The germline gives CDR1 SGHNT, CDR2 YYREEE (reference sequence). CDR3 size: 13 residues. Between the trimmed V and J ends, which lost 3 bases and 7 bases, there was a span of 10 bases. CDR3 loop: CASSSGVGGELFF. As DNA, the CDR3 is TGTGCCAGCAGCTCGGGGGTTGGCGGGGAGCTGTTTTTT.

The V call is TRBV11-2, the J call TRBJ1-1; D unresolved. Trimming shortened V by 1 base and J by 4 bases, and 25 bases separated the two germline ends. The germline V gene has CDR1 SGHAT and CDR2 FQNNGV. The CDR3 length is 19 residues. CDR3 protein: CASSLGPAFGDPEGTEAFF. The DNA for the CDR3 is TGTGCCAGCAGCTTAGGCCCTGCCTTCGGCGATCCGGAGGGCACTGAAGCTTTCTTT.

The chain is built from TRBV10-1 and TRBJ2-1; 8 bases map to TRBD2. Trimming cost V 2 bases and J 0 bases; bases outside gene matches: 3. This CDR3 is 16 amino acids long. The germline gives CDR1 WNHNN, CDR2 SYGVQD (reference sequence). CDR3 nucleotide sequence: TGCGCCAGCAGTGAGGAGCGGGGGATCTCCTACAATGAGCAGTTCTTC. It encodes CASSEERGISYNEQFF.

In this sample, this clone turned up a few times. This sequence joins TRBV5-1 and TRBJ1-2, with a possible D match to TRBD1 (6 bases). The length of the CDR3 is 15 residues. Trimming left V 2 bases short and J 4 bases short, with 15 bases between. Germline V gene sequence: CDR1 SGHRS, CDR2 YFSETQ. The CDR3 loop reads CASSLTTGLPYGYTF. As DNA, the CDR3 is TGCGCCAGCAGCTTAACGACAGGCCTACCCTATGGCTACACCTTC.

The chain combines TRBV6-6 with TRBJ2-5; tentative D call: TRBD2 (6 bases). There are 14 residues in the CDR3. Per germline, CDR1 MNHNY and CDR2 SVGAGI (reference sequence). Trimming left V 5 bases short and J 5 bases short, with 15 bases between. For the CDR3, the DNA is TGTGCCAGCAGTAACCCCGCGAGCGGGGAGACCCAGTACTTC. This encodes CASSNPASGETQYF.

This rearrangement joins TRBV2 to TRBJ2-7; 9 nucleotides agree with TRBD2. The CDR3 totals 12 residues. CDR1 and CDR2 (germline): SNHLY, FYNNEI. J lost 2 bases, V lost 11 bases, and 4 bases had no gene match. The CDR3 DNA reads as TGTGCCTTAGCGGGGGAGACCTACGAGCAGTACTTC. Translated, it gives CALAGETYEQYF.

Here the CDR3 reads CASSLFPGTGTNEQFF. CDR3 bases: TGTGCCAGCAGTCTATTCCCGGGGACAGGGACCAATGAGCAGTTCTTC. V is TRBV27 and J is TRBJ2-1, with 9 bases matching TRBD1. The CDR3 totals 16 residues. The germline CDR1 and CDR2 sequences are MNHEY and SMNVEV (reference sequence). Losses at the gene ends were 5 bases for V and 6 bases for J; bases not matched to a gene: 11.

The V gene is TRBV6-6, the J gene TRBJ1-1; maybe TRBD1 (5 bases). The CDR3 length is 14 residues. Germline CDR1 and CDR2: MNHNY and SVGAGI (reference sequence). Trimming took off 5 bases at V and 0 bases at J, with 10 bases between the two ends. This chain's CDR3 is CASSAGILNTEAFF. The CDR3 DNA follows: TGTGCCAGCAGTGCAGGGATCCTGAACACTGAAGCTTTCTTT.